This T cell receptor (beta chain) originates from a study of T cells in Graves' hyperthyroidism and ophthalmopathy. Overall study findings and caveats: Most expanded thyroid clonotypes above 0.001 also appeared in blood.

This clonotype was counted ten times or more. Its antigen is still unknown. TCR beta CDR3 sequences were amplified from RNA transcripts. A first-round RT-PCR of the TCR CDR3 used the HTBI primer set. Using its own MiXCR run on the multiplex PCR reads, TCRdb lists one record per CDR3 protein. The table records roughly 300,000 distinct CDR3 sequences, about 15% of them present only once. Over 18 months, lack of ophthalmopathy progression marked Graves' hyperthyroidism as stable. Patients aged 18 to 65 had newly diagnosed hyperthyroidism lasting under 2 months. Fresh peripheral blood, 9.5 to 10 ml of it, supplied the PBMCs. The CDR3 is 16 amino acids. The trim removed 7 bases at V and 3 bases at J, leaving 9 bases unmatched. Germline V gene lookup returns CDR1 MDHEN and CDR2 SYDVKM.

Sequencing was performed on blood. The chain recombines TRBV28 with TRBJ2-3, with 11 bases aligning to TRBD2. This clonotype was sampled from a woman younger than 45 with Graves' hyperthyroidism. The CDR3 DNA is TGTGCCAGCACTACTAGCGGGAGAATAAGAACAGATACGCAGTATTTT. Amino acids: CASTTSGRIRTDTQYF.